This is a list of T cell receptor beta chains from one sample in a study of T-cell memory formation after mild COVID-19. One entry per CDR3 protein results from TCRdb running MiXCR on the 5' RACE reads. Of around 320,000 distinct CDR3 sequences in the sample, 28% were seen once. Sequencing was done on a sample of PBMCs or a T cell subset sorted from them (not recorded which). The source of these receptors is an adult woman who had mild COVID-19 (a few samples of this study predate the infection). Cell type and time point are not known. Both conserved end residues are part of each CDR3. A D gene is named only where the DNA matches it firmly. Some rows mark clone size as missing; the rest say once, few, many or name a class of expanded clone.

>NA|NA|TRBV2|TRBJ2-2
TGTGCCAGCGGGGCAGTAGGCAGGGGCGGGGAGCTGTTTTTT
CASGAVGRGGELFF
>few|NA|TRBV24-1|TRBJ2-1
TGTGCCACCAGTGAGCCCAGACTCGGCAATGAGCAGTTCTTC
CATSEPRLGNEQFF
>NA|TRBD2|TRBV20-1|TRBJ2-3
TGCAGTGCTAGAGATAGCGGGACGCCTACAGATACGCAGTATTTT
CSARDSGTPTDTQYF
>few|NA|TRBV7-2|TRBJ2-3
TGTGCCAGCAGCCCCACGGTGGGGGCCGCCGGGCAGTATTTT
CASSPTVGAAGQYF
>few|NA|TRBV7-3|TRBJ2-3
TGTGCCAGCAGGGCTACTTCGGTGGGGGCGCAGTATTTT
CASRATSVGAQYF
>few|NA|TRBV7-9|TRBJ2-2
TGTGCCAGCAGCTTGGATGGGGGGTCCGGGGAGCTGTTTTTT
CASSLDGGSGELFF
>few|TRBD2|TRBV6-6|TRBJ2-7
TGTGCCAGCAGTTTGGGACTAGCGGGAGGAAAGTACTTC
CASSLGLAGGKYF
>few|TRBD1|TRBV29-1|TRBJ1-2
TGCAGCGTTTCGACAGGGGGTTTCTATGGCTACACCTTC
CSVSTGGFYGYTF
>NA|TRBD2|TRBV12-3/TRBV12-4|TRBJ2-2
TGTGCCAGCAGTTTTCCCCTAGCGGGAGGGAGTACCGGGGAGCTGTTTTTT
CASSFPLAGGSTGELFF
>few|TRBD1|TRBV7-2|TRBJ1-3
TGTGCCAGCAGCTTAGGGGACAGGGACACGAACACCATATATTTT
CASSLGDRDTNTIYF
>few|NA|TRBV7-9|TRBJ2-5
TGTGCCAGCAGCGGGGGACCGGTAGAGACCCAGTACTTC
CASSGGPVETQYF
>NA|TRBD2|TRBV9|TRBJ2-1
TGTGCCAGCAGCGTGACTAGCGTCGATGAGCAGTTCTTC
CASSVTSVDEQFF
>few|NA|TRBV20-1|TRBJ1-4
TGCAGTGCTAGGAACAGGGATTATGCAACTAATGAAAAACTGTTTTTT
CSARNRDYATNEKLFF
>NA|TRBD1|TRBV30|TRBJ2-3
TGTGCCTGGAGTGTAATTGGGACAGGTACAGATACGCAGTATTTT
CAWSVIGTGTDTQYF
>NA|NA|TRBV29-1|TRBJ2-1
TGCAGCGTGGGGGACGTATCCTACAATGAGCAGTTCTTC
CSVGDVSYNEQFF
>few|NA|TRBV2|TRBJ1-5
TGTGCCAGTTGCAGGGCGGGGGGGACCCAGCATTTT
CASCRAGGTQHF
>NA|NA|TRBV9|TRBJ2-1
TGTGCCAGCAGCCGCGGACAGCCCTACAATGAGCAGTTCTTC
CASSRGQPYNEQFF